This paragraph reports one T cell receptor (beta chain). What it binds is unknown. What was sequenced were expressed TCRB transcripts, since all of the isolated RNA had been reverse transcribed. Method: immunoSEQ multiplex PCR; TCRdb's copy keeps in-frame clones and lacks some. The table shows 640,000 or so clones, with roughly 13% occurring only once. This CDR3 has 15 residues. The data were obtained in a study of beta chain features in type 1 diabetes. Regarding the study as a whole: There was a moderate but significant shortening of TCRB CDR3s in all four CD4+ subsets of Type 1 diabetes patients.

The sample consisted of naive CD4+ T cells from blood. The clonotype originates from a man between 18 and 35 years old with type 1 diabetes. This rearrangement joins TRBV1 to TRBJ2-5; the table's D gene call, TRBD2, was not cross checked with the DNA. TRBV1 has pseudogene status. The CDR3 spells CTSSQVSLGRETQYF. As DNA, the CDR3 is TGCACCAGCAGCCAGGTCAGCTTGGGGAGGGAGACCCAGTACTTC.